This section outlines one T cell receptor (beta chain) sequence together with its context. Its antigen is currently not known. No base-level quality is on record; no much larger clone is a single base apart. The time point label for this specimen denotes: cycle 4 day 1 (C4D1), after five to seven weeks of nivolumab. All trial patients had relapsed after autologous stem cell transplantation, with cohorts A, B and C differing in prior brentuximab vedotin exposure. The trial cohort included some 53 patients with relapsed/refractory classical Hodgkin lymphoma, and each patient had a best overall response of complete response, partial response or progressive disease. Single-agent nivolumab was administered to trial patients in the multi-cohort phase II CheckMate 205 trial. An independent review committee assessed best overall response by applying the 2007 International Working Group response criteria. Trial PBMCs were collected just before the start of nivolumab (C1D1) and during therapy at cycle 2 day 1 and cycle 4 day 1. Peripheral blood was collected in 8 mL Vacutainer Cell Preparation Tubes, from which PBMCs were isolated by centrifugation and then cryopreserved.

These data come from a study of PD-1 blockade in classical Hodgkin lymphoma (dated by TCRdb to 2020 to 2021). With respect to the entire study: Nivolumab dosing was 3 mg/kg intravenously every 2 weeks, continuing until either disease progression or unacceptable toxicity. The study used TCR beta sequencing and CyTOF to define a peripheral blood immune signature of response to PD-1 blockade in classical Hodgkin lymphoma. Broad study findings and their caveats: CD4+ but not CD8+ TCR diversity rose significantly by C4D1 (p=0.0027 vs p=0.16), most apparent in complete responders (p=0.02). Trial patients with a complete response had baseline diversity similar to that of newly diagnosed patients, while partial responders and progressors had significantly lower diversity. Baseline TCR diversity was reported to be lower in newly diagnosed patients than in healthy donors and to be lower still in relapsed/refractory patients. Lower diversity was seen in patients whose nivolumab began less than 1 year after ASCT, and these patients were left out of later analyses so that immune reconstitution would not confound the results. The study was restricted to a single clinical trial cohort, and the causes of repertoire differences, possibly disease activity or prior therapy, were left undefined.

Reading the germline V gene gives CDR1 SGHNT and CDR2 YENEEA. The CDR3 measures 16 amino acids from cysteine to phenylalanine. The only DNA kept is the CDR3, 48 bases in frame from the first base. V lost 4 bases and J lost 6 bases; the stretch between them is 21 bases long. Genomic DNA was isolated using the Qiagen DNeasy kit from unsorted PBMCs as well as from negatively selected CD4+ and CD8+ fractions. Using primers that anneal to V and J segments, immunoSEQ multiplex PCR amplified the TCR beta CDR3 regions. A synthetic immune receptor repertoire was used to minimize amplification bias, and remaining bias was computationally removed after sequencing. As for how the authors treated the data: Repertoire diversity was quantified as the Shannon entropy index using custom Python scripts. The unsorted, CD4+ and CD8+ repertoires were each analyzed separately, with the exception of combined analyses, where CD4+ and CD8+ sequences were merged in silico. A clone counted as expanded when the clone's frequency after treatment rose at least 2-fold relative to C1D1, and clones undetected at baseline were given a pseudocount of 0.5. Clones with 0 or 1 copy at C1D1 were defined as singleton clones, while clones with 2 or more copies were defined as non-singleton clones. Clones expanded in unsorted samples were annotated as CD4+, CD8+ or unknown by matching protein sequences in sorted samples from the same patient. Diversity changes from C1D1 to C4D1 were tested in paired samples using Wilcoxon tests. TCRdb took this table from immuneACCESS and kept in-frame rearrangements with V and J called. Such tables lack part of the clones; where checked against another copy, unresolved V genes explain under half of the gap, and the rest is unexplained. The D gene and trimming were derived from the DNA, and the V and J assignments and clone size from that table. In all, the sample holds roughly 30,000 clones, and over 75% of those were seen once. The biggest ten clones account for about a sixth of the sample.

The receptor chain draws on TRBV11-3 and TRBJ1-2; a tentative D call is TRBD1 (6 bases match). This receptor was identified in a human donor with classical Hodgkin lymphoma. The material was peripheral blood mononuclear cells (PBMCs), obtained before the fourth cycle of nivolumab. The DNA reads TGTGCCAGCAGCTCCGAGGGGGTTCCCACCCGAGATGGCTACACCTTC. This yields the protein CASSSEGVPTRDGYTF. Reference TRBV11-3 and TRBJ1-2 proteins supply the regions before and after the CDR3; the full variable domain is: EAGVVQSPRYKIIEKKQPVAFWCNPISGHNTLYWYLQNLGQGPELLIRYENEEAVDDSQLPKDRFSAERLKGVDSTLKIQPAELGDSAVYLCASSSEGVPTRDGYTFGSGTRLTVV.